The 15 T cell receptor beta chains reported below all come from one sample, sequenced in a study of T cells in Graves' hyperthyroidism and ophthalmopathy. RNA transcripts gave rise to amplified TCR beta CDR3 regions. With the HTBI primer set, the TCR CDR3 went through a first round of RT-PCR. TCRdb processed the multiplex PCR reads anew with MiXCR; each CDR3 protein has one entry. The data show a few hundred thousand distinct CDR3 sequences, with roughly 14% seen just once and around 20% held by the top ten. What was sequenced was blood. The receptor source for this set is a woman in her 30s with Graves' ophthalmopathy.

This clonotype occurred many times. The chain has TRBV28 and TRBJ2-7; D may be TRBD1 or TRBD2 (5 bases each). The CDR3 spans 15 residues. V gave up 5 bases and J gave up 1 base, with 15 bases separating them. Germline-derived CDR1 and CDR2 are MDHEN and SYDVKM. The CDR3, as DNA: TGTGCCAGCAGTGGGGTTTGGGGGATTTCCTACGAGCAGTACTTC. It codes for CASSGVWGISYEQYF.

CDR3 nucleotide sequence: TGTGCCAGCAGTTGGGACAGGGTAACTGAAGCTTTCTTT. The encoded protein is CASSWDRVTEAFF. This rearrangement joins TRBV27 to TRBJ1-1, with 9 bases identical to TRBD1. The germline gives CDR1 MNHEY, CDR2 SMNVEV (reference sequence). The J segment lost 5 bases and the V segment lost 4 bases, leaving 2 bases of the junction unmatched. The CDR3 is 13 amino acids.

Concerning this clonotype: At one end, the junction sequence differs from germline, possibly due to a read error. In nucleotides, the CDR3 is TGCGGCAGCAGCGAAGATGGGGCTCCGAACACTGAAGCTTTCTTT. This gives the protein CGSSEDGAPNTEAFF. This chain links TRBV3-1 with TRBJ1-1; a weak D match, TRBD1 (5 bases). Per germline, CDR1 LGHDT and CDR2 YNNKEL (reference sequence). There are 15 residues in the CDR3.

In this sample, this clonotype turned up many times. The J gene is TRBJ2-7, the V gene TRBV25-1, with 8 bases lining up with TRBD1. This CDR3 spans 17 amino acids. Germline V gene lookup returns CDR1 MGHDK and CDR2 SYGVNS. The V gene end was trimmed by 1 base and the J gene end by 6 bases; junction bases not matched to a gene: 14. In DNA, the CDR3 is TGTGCCAGCAGTGAATCCCAACCGGGACAGGTAGGAGGCGAGCAGTACTTC. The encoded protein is CASSESQPGQVGGEQYF.

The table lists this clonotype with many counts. The CDR3 DNA reads TGTGCCAGCAGCAAAGATACTAGCTCTGGGTATGAGCAGTTCTTC. Protein product: CASSKDTSSGYEQFF. The J gene is TRBJ2-1, the V gene TRBV11-2; perhaps TRBD2 as D (6 bases). The CDR3 is made up of 15 amino acids. Looked up from germline, CDR1 is SGHAT and CDR2 is FQNNGV. V was clipped by 5 bases and J by 8 bases, with 19 bases between them.

The CDR3 protein is CSAGEGHTEAFF. The CDR3 DNA is TGCAGTGCTGGGGAGGGGCACACTGAAGCTTTCTTT. The chain carries TRBV20-1 and TRBJ1-1; D may be TRBD1 (5 bases). The CDR3 runs 12 residues. Trimming shortened V by 5 bases and J by 3 bases, and 10 bases separated the two germline ends. In germline, CDR1 is DFQATT, CDR2 SNEGSKA (reference sequence).

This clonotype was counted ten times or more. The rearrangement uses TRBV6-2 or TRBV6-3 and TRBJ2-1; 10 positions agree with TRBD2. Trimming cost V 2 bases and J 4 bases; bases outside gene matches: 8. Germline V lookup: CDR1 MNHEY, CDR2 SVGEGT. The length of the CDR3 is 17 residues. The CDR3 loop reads CASSYLRRTSGYNEQFF. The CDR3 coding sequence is TGTGCCAGCAGTTACCTTCGACGGACTAGCGGTTACAATGAGCAGTTCTTC.

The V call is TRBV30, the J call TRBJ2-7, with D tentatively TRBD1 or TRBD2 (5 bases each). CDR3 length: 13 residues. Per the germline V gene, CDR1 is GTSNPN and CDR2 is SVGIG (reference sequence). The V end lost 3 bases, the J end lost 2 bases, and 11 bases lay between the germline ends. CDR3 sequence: CAWRRDLAYEQYF. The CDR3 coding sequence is TGTGCCTGGAGAAGGGACCTGGCCTACGAGCAGTACTTC.

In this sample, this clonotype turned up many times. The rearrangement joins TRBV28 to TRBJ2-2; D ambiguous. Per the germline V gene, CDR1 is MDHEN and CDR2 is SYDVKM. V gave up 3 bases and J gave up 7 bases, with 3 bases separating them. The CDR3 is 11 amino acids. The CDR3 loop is CASSLFGELFF. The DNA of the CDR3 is TGTGCCAGCAGTTTGTTCGGGGAGCTGTTTTTT.

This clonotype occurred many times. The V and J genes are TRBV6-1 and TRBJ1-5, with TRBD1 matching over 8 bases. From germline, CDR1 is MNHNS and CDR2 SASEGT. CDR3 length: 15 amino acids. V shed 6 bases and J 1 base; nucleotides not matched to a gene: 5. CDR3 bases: TGTGCCAGCAGATACAGGGGGATGAGCAATCAGCCCCAGCATTTT. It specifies CASRYRGMSNQPQHF.

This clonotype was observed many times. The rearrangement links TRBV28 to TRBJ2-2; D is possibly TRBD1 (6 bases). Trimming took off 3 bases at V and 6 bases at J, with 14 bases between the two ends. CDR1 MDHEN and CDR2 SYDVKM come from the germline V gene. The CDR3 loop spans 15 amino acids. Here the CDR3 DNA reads TGTGCCAGCAGTTTGATAACAGGGCAAGCCGGGGAGCTGTTTTTT. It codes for CASSLITGQAGELFF.

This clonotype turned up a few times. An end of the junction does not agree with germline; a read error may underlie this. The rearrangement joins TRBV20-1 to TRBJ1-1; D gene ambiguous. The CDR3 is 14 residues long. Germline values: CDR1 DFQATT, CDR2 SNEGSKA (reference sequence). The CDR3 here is CSARDPRQPTEASF. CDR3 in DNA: TGCAGTGCTAGAGATCCCCGGCAGCCAACTGAAGCTTCCTTT.

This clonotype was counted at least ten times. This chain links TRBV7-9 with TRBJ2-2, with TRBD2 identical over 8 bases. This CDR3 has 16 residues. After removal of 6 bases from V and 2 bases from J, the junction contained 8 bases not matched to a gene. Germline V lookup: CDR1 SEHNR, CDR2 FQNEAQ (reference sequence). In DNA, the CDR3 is TGTGCCAGCAGGCGACCCGGGGGGGTCAACACCGGGGAGCTGTTTTTT. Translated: CASRRPGGVNTGELFF. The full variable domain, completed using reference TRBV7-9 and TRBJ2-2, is DTGVSQNPRHKITKRGQNVTFRCDPISEHNRLYWYRQTLGQGPEFLTYFQNEAQLEKSRLLSDRFSAERPKGSFSTLEIQRTEQGDSAMYLCASRRPGGVNTGELFFGEGSRLTVL.

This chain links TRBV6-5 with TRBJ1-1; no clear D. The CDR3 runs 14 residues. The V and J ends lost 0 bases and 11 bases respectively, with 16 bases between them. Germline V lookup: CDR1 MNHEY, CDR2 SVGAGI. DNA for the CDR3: TGTGCCAGCAGTTACTCTGTGGCGGGCCGTGAGGCTTTCTTT. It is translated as CASSYSVAGREAFF.

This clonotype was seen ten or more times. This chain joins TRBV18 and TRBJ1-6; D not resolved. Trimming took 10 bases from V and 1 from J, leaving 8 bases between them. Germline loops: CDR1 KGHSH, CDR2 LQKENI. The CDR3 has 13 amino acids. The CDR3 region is CATFRSYNSPLHF. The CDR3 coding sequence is TGTGCCACGTTCAGGTCCTATAATTCACCCCTCCACTTT. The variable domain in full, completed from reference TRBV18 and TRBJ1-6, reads NAGVMQNPRHLVRRRGQEARLRCSPMKGHSHVYWYRQLPEEGLKFMVYLQKENIIDESGMPKERFSAEFPKEGPSILRIQQVVRGDSAAYFCATFRSYNSPLHFGNGTRLTVT.